These 18 T cell receptor beta chains share one sample of origin, sequenced in a study of blood T cell repertoires in COVID-19 (dated by TCRdb to the early 2020s). Receptor amplification or capture employed the immunoSEQ multiplex PCR assay. TCRdb provides this immuneACCESS table in a form limited to in-frame rearrangements. Some clones are lacking; in checked studies, under half of them reflect an unresolved V gene, and why the rest are absent is not known. The sample data list about 100,000 clones, and around 87% of these were observed just once. The ten largest clones take up just under 20% of the sample. The sequenced sample was peripheral blood. These receptors came from a human donor in a cohort sampled during active COVID-19.

V and J are TRBV28 and TRBJ2-3; 8 bases map to TRBD2. Germline V CDR1 and CDR2: MDHEN, SYDVKM. V lost 3 bases and J lost 1; bases outside the gene matches: 6. The CDR3 consists of 16 residues. CDR3 loop: CASSFKREWRTDTQYF. The CDR3 bases are TGTGCCAGCAGTTTCAAGCGGGAGTGGCGCACAGATACGCAGTATTTT.

The chain is built from TRBV12-3 or TRBV12-4 and TRBJ1-2; D remains ambiguous. The CDR3 runs to 12 residues. V was clipped by 3 bases and J by 4 bases, with 6 bases between them. CDR3 sequence reads: CASSFSGYGYTF. CDR3 DNA: TGTGCCAGCAGTTTCAGCGGCTATGGCTACACCTTC.

The V call is TRBV5-1, the J call TRBJ2-2; D perhaps matches TRBD2 (5 bases). Between the trimmed V and J ends, which lost 0 bases and 4 bases, there was a span of 10 bases. This CDR3 is built from 15 residues. Per germline, CDR1 SGHRS and CDR2 YFSETQ. The CDR3: CASSLESGVTGELFF. The CDR3 nucleotides are TGCGCCAGCAGCTTGGAAAGCGGAGTCACCGGGGAGCTGTTTTTT.

The rearrangement joins TRBV9 to TRBJ2-2, with D tentatively TRBD2 (6 bases). Germline V lookup: CDR1 SGDLS, CDR2 YYNGEE. This CDR3 comprises 15 residues. Trimming stripped 10 bases from V and 0 bases from J, with 16 bases between. This chain's CDR3 is CAQGRSVSNTGELFF. In DNA form, the CDR3 reads TGTGCCCAAGGGAGGTCAGTATCGAACACCGGGGAGCTGTTTTTT.

The V gene is TRBV9, the J gene TRBJ2-5; D remains unclear. This CDR3 has 13 residues. CDR1 SGDLS and CDR2 YYNGEE come from the germline V gene. The ends were cut back, 1 base at V and 4 bases at J, with 8 bases in the middle. The CDR3 nucleotides are TGTGCCAGCAGCGTATCGAACGGAGAGACCCAGTACTTC. Translating gives CASSVSNGETQYF.

The chain combines TRBV6-5 with TRBJ1-3; TRBD1 might be the D (5 bases). V lost 2 bases, J lost 2 bases, and 7 bases lay in between. The CDR3 runs 14 residues. Germline-derived CDR1 and CDR2 are MNHEY and SVGAGI. CDR3 sequence (DNA): TGTGCCAGCAGTTACGCGGGGGCTGGAAACACCATATATTTT. Translation gives CASSYAGAGNTIYF.

The rearrangement joins TRBV28 to TRBJ2-7; 7 bases are shared with TRBD2. Germline trimming cut 4 bases from V and 5 bases from J; bases unmatched to any gene: 5. CDR3 length: 13 residues. Germline V CDR1 and CDR2: MDHEN, SYDVKM. DNA of the CDR3: TGTGCCAGCAGTTCACCCGGGGGGAACGAGCAGTACTTC. It encodes CASSSPGGNEQYF.

The chain is built from TRBV11-2 and TRBJ2-2; D remains ambiguous. CDR3 length: 12 amino acids. CDR1 is SGHAT, CDR2 FQNNGV, per germline. Trimming took 5 bases from V and 8 from J, leaving 9 bases between them. CDR3 DNA: TGTGCCAGCAGCCCCGGTTGGGGGGAGCTGTTTTTT. The encoded protein is CASSPGWGELFF.

The chain joins TRBV4-1 to TRBJ1-2; D is possibly TRBD1 (6 bases). V lost 1 base, J lost 3 bases, and 15 bases lay in between. This CDR3 has 16 amino acids. Germline values: CDR1 MGHRA, CDR2 YSYEKL. CDR3 sequence reads: CASSQGRGRRDYGYTF. In nucleotides, the CDR3 is TGCGCCAGCAGCCAAGGGCGGGGGCGTCGAGACTATGGCTACACCTTC.

This chain uses TRBV3-1 (or the pseudogene TRBV3-2) with TRBJ2-7; 8 bases align to TRBD1. Unmatched junction bases numbered 4, after V lost 4 bases and J lost 2 bases. This CDR3 has 14 amino acids. Germline CDR1 reads LGHDT; CDR2 reads YNNKEL (reference sequence). CDR3 coding DNA: TGTGCCAGCAGCCCCGGGACAGGCACCTACGAGCAGTACTTC. This translates into CASSPGTGTYEQYF.

The chain combines TRBV6-6 with TRBJ1-4; maybe TRBD1 (6 bases). This CDR3 comprises 15 residues. The V end was cut by 6 bases, the J end by 3 bases, with 14 bases between. Germline CDR1 reads MNHNY; CDR2 reads SVGAGI (reference sequence). CDR3 DNA: TGTGCCAGCAGGCTTGGGGGCGCAGCTAATGAAAAACTGTTTTTT. Its translation is CASRLGGAANEKLFF.

This clone was counted a single time. J is TRBJ1-4 and V is TRBV2; weak D call: TRBD1 (6 bases). Germline assignment: CDR1 SNHLY and CDR2 FYNNEI. CDR3 length equals 15 residues. V lost 8 bases, J lost 4 bases, and 17 bases lay in between. CDR3 residues: CASGPLGGRNEKLFF. CDR3 DNA sequence: TGTGCCAGCGGCCCACTTGGGGGCCGTAATGAAAAACTGTTTTTT.

The J gene is TRBJ2-2, the V gene TRBV19; 7 bases fit TRBD1. This CDR3 is 15 amino acids long. Trimming removed 8 bases from V and 6 bases from J; junction bases left unmatched: 12. CDR1 and CDR2 (germline): LNHDA, SQIVND (reference sequence). CDR3 DNA sequence: TGTGCCAGTCGTCGGGACAGCCCTTTTTCCGGGGAGCTGTTTTTT. This sequence encodes CASRRDSPFSGELFF. The entire variable domain, with the rest obtained from reference TRBV19 and TRBJ2-2, is as follows: DGGITQSPKYLFRKEGQNVTLSCEQNLNHDAMYWYRQDPGQGLRLIYYSQIVNDFQKGDIAEGYSVSREKKESFPLTVTSAQKNPTAFYLCASRRDSPFSGELFFGEGSRLTVL.

V gene TRBV7-3 combines with J gene TRBJ2-3; D is ambiguous. This CDR3 is built from 14 residues. Germline CDR1 and CDR2: SGHTA and FQGTGA. Trimming cost V 3 bases and J 0 bases, with 7 bases left between them. The CDR3 loop is CASSLSLSTDTQYF. In nucleotides, the CDR3 is TGTGCCAGCAGCTTGTCACTAAGCACAGATACGCAGTATTTT.

A single count supports this clone. This chain joins TRBV6-6 and TRBJ1-1, with D possibly TRBD1 on 6 matching bases. The CDR3 loop spans 14 amino acids. Trimming stripped 6 bases from V and 1 base from J, with 12 bases between. Per the germline V gene, CDR1 is MNHNY and CDR2 is SVGAGI (reference sequence). The CDR3 reads CASRGRGPNTEAFF. The CDR3 DNA follows: TGTGCCAGCAGGGGCAGGGGACCGAACACTGAAGCTTTCTTT.

The rearrangement links TRBV19 to TRBJ2-2, with a tentative D call TRBD2 (6 bases). The V end lost 7 bases, the J end lost 3 bases, and 15 bases lay between the germline ends. Germline values: CDR1 LNHDA, CDR2 SQIVND (reference sequence). The CDR3 runs 15 residues. This chain's CDR3 is CASTPYSGDTGELFF. The CDR3 nucleotides read TGTGCCAGTACCCCTTATTCGGGGGACACCGGGGAGCTGTTTTTT.

The chain combines TRBV28 with TRBJ1-3, with unresolved D. Germline values: CDR1 MDHEN, CDR2 SYDVKM. There are 14 residues in the CDR3. Trimming took 7 bases from V and 0 from J, leaving 10 bases between them. The CDR3 reads CASTGRGSGNTIYF. The DNA of the CDR3 is TGTGCCAGCACGGGGAGAGGCTCTGGAAACACCATATATTTT.

V and J are TRBV5-4 and TRBJ2-7; TRBD2 might be the D (5 bases). V lost 3 bases to trimming and J lost 1 base, with 11 bases between them. This CDR3 contains 14 residues. The germline V gene has CDR1 SGHNT and CDR2 YYREEE (reference sequence). Written as DNA, the CDR3 is TGTGCCAGCAGCTCAATCCCGGGGTCCTACGAGCAGTACTTC. Translating gives CASSSIPGSYEQYF.